The clone carrying this TCR beta chain was seen a handful of times. The antigen is undetermined. The data stem from a study of beta chain features in type 1 diabetes. Whole-study results and caveats: In all four CD4+ subsets, TCRB CDR3 length was significantly, moderately reduced in type 1 diabetes. Sequencing from cDNA could over-represent high-TCR-expressing cells.

Expressed TCRB transcripts were sequenced, since all the RNA that had been isolated was reverse transcribed. Libraries were prepared by immunoSEQ multiplex PCR; TCRdb keeps only in-frame clonotypes and omits some of them. The sample lists 250,000 to 350,000 clones; about 15% were seen once. This receptor was identified in a man in his late teens or twenties with type 1 diabetes. The sequenced material came from naive CD4+ T cells from blood.

The CDR3 region is CASSLNRGETEAFF. The CDR3 region has the DNA TGTGCCAGCAGCTTAAACAGGGGGGAGACTGAAGCTTTCTTT. This chain connects TRBV7-9 to TRBJ1-1; 8 positions match TRBD1. CDR1 is SEHNR, CDR2 FQNEAQ, per germline (reference sequence). CDR3 length: 14 residues. Germline trimming cut 2 bases from V and 5 bases from J; bases unmatched to any gene: 4.